This passage covers 4 T cell receptor beta chains from one sample sequenced in a study of cytomegalovirus exposure and HLA in healthy donors. Clones were read by immunoSEQ multiplex PCR, and TCRdb kept only the in-frame ones, dropping some. Here the sample spans over 100,000 clones, 88% being singletons. The sequenced sample consisted of PBMCs. These TCRs come from a woman between 18 and 29 years old in good health and CMV-seronegative.

The chain links TRBV7-9 to TRBJ1-5; D call uncertain. This CDR3 region has 15 residues. Trimming took off 5 bases at V and 0 bases at J, with 11 bases between the two ends. Germline V CDR1 and CDR2: SEHNR, FQNEAQ (reference sequence). CDR3 coding DNA: TGTGCCAGCAGCCCGGGAGATCATAGCAATCAGCCCCAGCATTTT. It encodes CASSPGDHSNQPQHF.

V gene TRBV5-5 combines with J gene TRBJ1-1; 9 bases match TRBD1. CDR3 length equals 16 residues. In germline, CDR1 is SGHKS, CDR2 YYEKEE (reference sequence). V shed 4 bases, J shed 3 bases, and the junction held 10 bases outside the gene matches. CDR3 sequence: CASSTQGAVVDTEAFF. CDR3 in DNA: TGTGCCAGCAGCACACAGGGGGCGGTTGTGGACACTGAAGCTTTCTTT.

The V call is TRBV19, the J call TRBJ1-1; the D gene is possibly TRBD1 (5 bases). Germline CDR1 and CDR2: LNHDA and SQIVND (reference sequence). CDR3 length: 16 residues. Deletions cut 6 bases from V and 4 bases from J, with 21 bases between. The CDR3 region is CASRRGGALMSTEAFF. CDR3 in DNA: TGTGCCAGTAGGAGGGGAGGGGCCCTAATGAGCACTGAAGCTTTCTTT.

The V gene is TRBV10-3, the J gene TRBJ1-1, with unresolved D. Germline CDR1 and CDR2: ENHRY and SYGVKD. The CDR3 runs 14 residues. Trimming stripped 0 bases from V and 5 bases from J, with 10 bases between. The CDR3, as DNA: TGTGCCATCAGTGAGTCGAGCCCCGGGACTGAAGCTTTCTTT. Translation: CAISESSPGTEAFF.